Presented here are 15 T cell receptor beta chains from one specimen sequenced in a study of cytomegalovirus exposure and HLA in healthy donors. PCR involved 60 Vbeta and 13 Jbeta primers. Sequencing was performed with immunoSEQ multiplex PCR; in TCRdb, only in-frame clones are kept and a portion is missing. The table has about 140,000 clones, roughly 77% seen once; the top ten hold 1.6%. Sequenced: PBMCs. The receptors here all came from a woman aged 30 to 39 in good health and CMV-seronegative.

The chain uses TRBV7-3 and TRBJ1-1, with TRBD1 identical over 9 bases. J gave up 0 bases and V 4 bases, and 3 bases lay outside the gene matches. This CDR3 region has 15 residues. Germline CDR1 SGHTA, CDR2 FQGTGA. The CDR3 sequence is CASSSGQGLNTEAFF. In DNA form, the CDR3 reads TGTGCCAGCAGCTCCGGACAGGGGTTGAACACTGAAGCTTTCTTT.

The table lists this clone with a few counts. The V call is TRBV6-1, the J call TRBJ1-5; 7 bases map to TRBD1. The CDR3 extends over 14 amino acids. V was pared by 6 bases and J by 5 bases, with 7 bases of the junction left unmatched. Per the germline V gene, CDR1 is MNHNS and CDR2 is SASEGT. Here the CDR3 DNA reads TGTGCCAGCAGGTTACAGGGGTCCTATCAGCCCCAGCATTTT. Translated: CASRLQGSYQPQHF.

The chain carries TRBV9 and TRBJ1-1; no definite D call. Trimming pared 1 base from V and 1 base from J, leaving 5 bases between. This CDR3 region has 13 residues. From germline, CDR1 is SGDLS and CDR2 YYNGEE. CDR3 in amino acids: CASSVTGNTEAFF. CDR3 nucleotide sequence: TGTGCCAGCAGCGTAACGGGGAACACTGAAGCTTTCTTT.

The rearrangement links TRBV2 to TRBJ1-1, with TRBD1 identical over 7 bases. V was pared by 6 bases and J by 5 bases, with 9 bases of the junction left unmatched. The CDR3 has 14 residues. Germline V lookup: CDR1 SNHLY, CDR2 FYNNEI. CDR3 bases: TGTGCCAGCAGGTATTCACAGGGACAGACTGAAGCTTTCTTT. Translated: CASRYSQGQTEAFF.

The chain couples TRBV5-1 to TRBJ2-3; D is perhaps TRBD1 (6 bases). The CDR3 is made up of 17 amino acids. Per the germline V gene, CDR1 is SGHRS and CDR2 is YFSETQ. V lost 2 bases to trimming and J lost 2 bases, with 18 bases between them. CDR3: CASSFDPQGLTTDTQYF. The CDR3 DNA reads as TGCGCCAGCAGCTTCGATCCCCAGGGGCTAACCACAGATACGCAGTATTTT.

This sequence joins TRBV2 and TRBJ2-7; D uncertain. There are 12 residues in the CDR3. The germline CDR1 and CDR2 sequences are SNHLY and FYNNEI. The ends were cut back, 10 bases at V and 0 bases at J, with 10 bases in the middle. The chain's CDR3 is CATDSISYEQYF. As DNA, the CDR3 is TGTGCCACTGACTCCATCTCCTACGAGCAGTACTTC.

The chain recombines TRBV5-6 with TRBJ1-5, with 7 bases identical to TRBD1. CDR1 and CDR2 from the germline V gene are SGHDT and YYEEEE. V shed 0 bases and J 3 bases; nucleotides not matched to a gene: 3. The CDR3 has 15 amino acids. The CDR3 DNA reads as TGTGCCAGCAGCTTGGCAGGGGGTTACAATCAGCCCCAGCATTTT. Protein sequence: CASSLAGGYNQPQHF. Full variable domain (missing parts from reference TRBV5-6 and TRBJ1-5): DAGVTQSPTHLIKTRGQQVTLRCSPKSGHDTVSWYQQALGQGPQFIFQYYEEEERQRGNFPDRFSGHQFPNYSSELNVNALLLGDSALYLCASSLAGGYNQPQHFGDGTRLSIL.

This chain joins TRBV2 and TRBJ1-6; D possibly corresponds to TRBD1 (6 bases). CDR1 and CDR2 from the germline V gene are SNHLY and FYNNEI. CDR3 size: 12 residues. Deletions cut 4 bases from V and 17 bases from J, with 15 bases between. This CDR3 reads CASSVKGGTVHF. Here the CDR3 DNA reads TGTGCCAGCAGTGTTAAGGGGGGGACCGTCCACTTT. Combining the CDR3 with reference TRBV2 and TRBJ1-6 gives the whole variable domain EPEVTQTPSHQVTQMGQEVILRCVPISNHLYFYWYRQILGQKVEFLVSFYNNEISEKSEIFDDQFSVERPDGSNFTLKIRSTKLEDSAMYFCASSVKGGTVHFGNGTRLTVT.

The gene calls are TRBV11-1 and TRBJ1-1, with 8 bases lining up with TRBD1. CDR3 size: 14 residues. Germline V gene sequence: CDR1 SGHAT, CDR2 FQDESV (reference sequence). V dropped 6 bases and J dropped 7; count of bases not matched to a gene: 10. The CDR3 loop is CASSPGGTLGEAFF. The CDR3 DNA sequence: TGTGCCAGCAGTCCAGGGGGCACGCTGGGTGAAGCTTTCTTT.

The chain is built from TRBV7-6 and TRBJ1-2; tentatively, D is TRBD1 (5 bases). Germline assignment: CDR1 SGHVS and CDR2 FNYEAQ. CDR3 length: 13 residues. The ends were cut back, 5 bases at V and 6 bases at J, with 13 bases in the middle. This CDR3 reads CASSTTAGDGYTF. The DNA of the CDR3 is TGTGCCAGCAGCACGACCGCGGGGGATGGCTACACCTTC.

V gene TRBV16 combines with J gene TRBJ2-1, with 7 bases fitting TRBD2. V was clipped by 5 bases and J by 7 bases; unmatched bases: 2. The CDR3 is 12 amino acids. Germline V gene data show CDR1 as KGHSY and CDR2 as FQNENV. This CDR3 reads CASSFSGNEQFF. Written as DNA, the CDR3 is TGTGCCAGCAGCTTTAGCGGGAATGAGCAGTTCTTC.

There are a few counts of this clone. The chain employs TRBV27 and TRBJ1-2; D is perhaps TRBD1 (5 bases). The CDR3 spans 16 residues. Germline V lookup: CDR1 MNHEY, CDR2 SMNVEV (reference sequence). The V and J ends lost 3 bases and 2 bases respectively, with 16 bases between them. CDR3 sequence reads: CASSFSQGQTNYGYTF. The CDR3 bases are TGTGCCAGCAGTTTTTCGCAGGGCCAAACAAACTATGGCTACACCTTC.

The chain couples TRBV2 to TRBJ1-6; no definite D call. The CDR3 runs 14 residues. V dropped 1 base and J dropped 9 bases, with 10 bases sitting between them. CDR1 is SNHLY and CDR2 is FYNNEI in the germline V gene. Here the CDR3 reads CASSEGGVSSPLHF. The CDR3 nucleotides are TGTGCCAGCAGTGAAGGCGGGGTTAGTTCACCCCTCCACTTT.

The V and J genes are TRBV2 and TRBJ2-7, with D possibly TRBD2 on 5 matching bases. The CDR3 totals 12 residues. V lost 6 bases and J lost 3, with 9 bases in between. CDR1 is SNHLY and CDR2 is FYNNEI in the germline V gene. In DNA form, the CDR3 reads TGTGCCAGCAGCCTAGCTGGCTACGAGCAGTACGTC. Translation: CASSLAGYEQYV.

This clone appeared a few times. V gene TRBV5-4 combines with J gene TRBJ2-1; D might be TRBD2 (6 bases). CDR1 is SGHNT, CDR2 YYREEE, per germline (reference sequence). CDR3 length: 15 residues. V shed 5 bases and J shed 6 bases, with 18 bases lying between them. The CDR3 sequence is CASSAGLTIPNEQFF. CDR3 DNA: TGTGCCAGCAGTGCGGGACTCACCATCCCCAATGAGCAGTTCTTC.